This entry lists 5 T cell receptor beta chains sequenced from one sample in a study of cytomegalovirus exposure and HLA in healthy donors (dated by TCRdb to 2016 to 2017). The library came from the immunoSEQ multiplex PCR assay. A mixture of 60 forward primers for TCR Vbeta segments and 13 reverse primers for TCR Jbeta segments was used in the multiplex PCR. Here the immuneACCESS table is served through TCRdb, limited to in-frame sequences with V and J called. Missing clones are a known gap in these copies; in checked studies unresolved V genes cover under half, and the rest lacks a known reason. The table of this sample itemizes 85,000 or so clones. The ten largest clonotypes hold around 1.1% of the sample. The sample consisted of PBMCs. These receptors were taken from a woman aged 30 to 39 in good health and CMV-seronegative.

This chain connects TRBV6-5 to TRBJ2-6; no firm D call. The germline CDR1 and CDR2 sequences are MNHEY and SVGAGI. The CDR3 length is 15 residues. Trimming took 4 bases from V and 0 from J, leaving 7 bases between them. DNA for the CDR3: TGTGCCAGCAGTTCCGGTAGCTCTGGGGCCAACGTCCTGACTTTC. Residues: CASSSGSSGANVLTF.

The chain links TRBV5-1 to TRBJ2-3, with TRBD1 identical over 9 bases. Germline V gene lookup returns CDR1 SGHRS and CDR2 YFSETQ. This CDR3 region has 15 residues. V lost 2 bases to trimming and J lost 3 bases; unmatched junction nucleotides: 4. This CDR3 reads CASSFGDRETDTQYF. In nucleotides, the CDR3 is TGCGCCAGCAGCTTTGGGGACAGGGAAACAGATACGCAGTATTTT.

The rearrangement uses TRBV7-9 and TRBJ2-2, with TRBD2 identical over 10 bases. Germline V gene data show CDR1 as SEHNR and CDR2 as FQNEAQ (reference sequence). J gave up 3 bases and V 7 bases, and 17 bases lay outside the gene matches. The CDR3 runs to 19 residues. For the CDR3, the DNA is TGTGCCAGCACCCAAGCGGGAGGGCCCCGTTTAAGGGACACCGGGGAGCTGTTTTTT. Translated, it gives CASTQAGGPRLRDTGELFF.

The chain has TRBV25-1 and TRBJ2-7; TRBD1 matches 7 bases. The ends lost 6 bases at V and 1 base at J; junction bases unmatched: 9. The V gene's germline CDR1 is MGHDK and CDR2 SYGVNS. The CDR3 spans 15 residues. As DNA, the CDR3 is TGTGCCAGCAGGGAAACAGGGGACCCGTCCTACGAGCAGTACTTC. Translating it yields CASRETGDPSYEQYF.

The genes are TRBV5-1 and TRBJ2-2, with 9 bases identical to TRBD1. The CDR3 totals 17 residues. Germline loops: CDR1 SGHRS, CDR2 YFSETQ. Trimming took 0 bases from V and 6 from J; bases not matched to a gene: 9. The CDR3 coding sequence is TGCGCCAGCAGCTTGGCTCTGGGACAGGGTGTCTCCGGGGAGCTGTTTTTT. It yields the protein CASSLALGQGVSGELFF.